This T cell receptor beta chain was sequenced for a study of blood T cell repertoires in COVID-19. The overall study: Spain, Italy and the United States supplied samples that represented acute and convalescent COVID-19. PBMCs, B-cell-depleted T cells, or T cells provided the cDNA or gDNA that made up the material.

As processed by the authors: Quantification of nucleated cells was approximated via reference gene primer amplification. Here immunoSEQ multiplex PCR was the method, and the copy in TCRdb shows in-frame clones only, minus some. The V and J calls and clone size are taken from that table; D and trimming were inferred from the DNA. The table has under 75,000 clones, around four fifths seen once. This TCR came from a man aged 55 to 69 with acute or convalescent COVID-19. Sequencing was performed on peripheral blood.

The CDR3 sequence is CASSLGAGAGTDTQYF. In DNA form, the CDR3 reads TGCGCCAGCAGCTTGGGGGCGGGAGCAGGCACAGATACGCAGTATTTT. The rearrangement links TRBV5-1 to TRBJ2-3; 7 positions agree with TRBD2. Germline loops: CDR1 SGHRS, CDR2 YFSETQ. The ends lost 0 bases at V and 1 base at J; junction bases unmatched: 5. The CDR3 totals 16 residues. Full variable domain (outside the CDR3, taken from reference TRBV5-1 and TRBJ2-3): KAGVTQTPRYLIKTRGQQVTLSCSPISGHRSVSWYQQTPGQGLQFLFEYFSETQRNKGNFPGRFSGRQFSNSRSEMNVSTLELGDSALYLCASSLGAGAGTDTQYFGPGTRLTVL.